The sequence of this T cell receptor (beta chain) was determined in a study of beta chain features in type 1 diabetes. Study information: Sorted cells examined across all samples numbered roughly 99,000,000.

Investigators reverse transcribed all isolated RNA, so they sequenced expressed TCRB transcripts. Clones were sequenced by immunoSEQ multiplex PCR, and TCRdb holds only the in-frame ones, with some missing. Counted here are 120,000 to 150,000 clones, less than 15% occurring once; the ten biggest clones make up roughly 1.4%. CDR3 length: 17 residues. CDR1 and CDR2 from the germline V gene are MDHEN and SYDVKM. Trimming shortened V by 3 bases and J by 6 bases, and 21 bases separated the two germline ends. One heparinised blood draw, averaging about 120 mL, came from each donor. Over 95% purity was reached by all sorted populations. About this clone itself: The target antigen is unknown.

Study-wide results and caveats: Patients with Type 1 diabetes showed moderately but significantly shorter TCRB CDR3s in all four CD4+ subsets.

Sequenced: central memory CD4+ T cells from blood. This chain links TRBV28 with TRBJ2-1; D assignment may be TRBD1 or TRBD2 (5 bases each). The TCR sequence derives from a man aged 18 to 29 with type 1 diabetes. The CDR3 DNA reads TGTGCCAGCAGTTTTGGGGGTTCGTTTGTCAGACTCAATGAGCAGTTCTTC. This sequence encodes CASSFGGSFVRLNEQFF.